A selection of T cell receptor beta chains follows, all from one sample in a study of blood T cells in healthy people across ages. TCRdb reanalysed the 5' RACE reads using MiXCR and keeps one entry per CDR3 protein. The sample records around 600,000 distinct CDR3 sequences, under 55% being singletons. The specimen sequenced was blood. These receptors were collected from an elderly man in good health. CDR3s include the opening cysteine and the closing phenylalanine or tryptophan. The D gene is left open where the match is weak. The listing skips clone size in some rows; elsewhere it reads once, few, many or a size class.

>.|TRBJ2-1|TRBD1|TRBV7-3
TGTGCCAGCAGCGACGGACAGGGGGTTTACAATGAGCAGTTCTTC
CASSDGQGVYNEQFF
>few|TRBJ2-1|.|TRBV20-1
TGCAGTGCCCAAACGGGGCAACGGGGCGAGCAGTTCTTC
CSAQTGQRGEQFF
>.|TRBJ2-5|.|TRBV7-9
TGTGCCAGCAGCCCACCCGGTGGGACCCAGTACTTC
CASSPPGGTQYF
>few|TRBJ2-7|TRBD1|TRBV29-1
TGCAGCGTTGAAGATCGGACCGGGGGACAGGGAATGCCCTACGAGCAGTACTTC
CSVEDRTGGQGMPYEQYF
>.|TRBJ1-1|.|TRBV29-1
TGCAGCGTTGAAGCAGTAGGGGGGAGGGAAGCTTTCTTT
CSVEAVGGREAFF
>few|TRBJ1-2|.|TRBV14
TGTGCCAGCAGCCAAGATGCGCGGGGATACGGCTATGGCTACACCTTC
CASSQDARGYGYGYTF
>few|TRBJ2-5|TRBD2|TRBV20-1
TGCAGTGCCGCCGTAGCGGGGATCCAAGAGACCCAGTACTTC
CSAAVAGIQETQYF
>.|TRBJ2-3|.|TRBV7-9
TGTGCCAGCAGTTCACCAAGGACGATCGGCACAGATACGCAGTATTTT
CASSSPRTIGTDTQYF
>.|TRBJ2-1|TRBD2|TRBV5-1
TGCGCCAGCGGCGGGACTAACGGTGCCGATGAGCAGTTCTTC
CASGGTNGADEQFF
>.|TRBJ1-2|.|TRBV4-3
TGCGCCAGCAGCCAAGTAACGGGGCGGTATGGCTACACCTTC
CASSQVTGRYGYTF
>few|TRBJ2-3|.|TRBV20-1
TGCAGTGCTAGTGGGAGGGGGTTGAGCACAGATACGCAGTATTTT
CSASGRGLSTDTQYF
>.|TRBJ2-1|.|TRBV7-3
TGTGCCAGCAGCCCAGAGGGGGGAGGAGGAGTACCCTACAATGAGCAGTTCTTC
CASSPEGGGGVPYNEQFF
>.|TRBJ2-7|TRBD1|TRBV10-3
TGTGCCATCAGGACCGGGACAGGGAGCTACAATGAGCAGTACTTC
CAIRTGTGSYNEQYF
>.|TRBJ2-2|.|TRBV7-2
TGTGCCAGCAGCTTGACACAATACGCCGGGGAGCTGTTTTTT
CASSLTQYAGELFF
>.|TRBJ2-3|.|TRBV28
TGTGCCAGCAGTTTAGGTCCAATCACAGATACGCAGTATTTT
CASSLGPITDTQYF
>.|TRBJ2-7|TRBD2|TRBV20-1
TGCAGTGCCCCGGGACTAGCGGGAGGCCCGGTAGGCGAGCAGTACTTC
CSAPGLAGGPVGEQYF
>.|TRBJ2-1|TRBD1|TRBV9
TGTGCCAGCAGCGTAGAGTCAGGGGGCGGTTACAATGAGCAGTTCTTC
CASSVESGGGYNEQFF
>.|TRBJ2-7|.|TRBV12-3/TRBV12-4
TGTGCCAGCAGTTTATATGAGACAGCCCTTTTCGAGCAGTACTTC
CASSLYETALFEQYF
>once|TRBJ2-1|.|TRBV7-2
TGTGCCAGCAGCTTAGCTCAGACTAAGAATGAGCAGTTCTTC
CASSLAQTKNEQFF
>few|TRBJ2-7|.|TRBV7-2
TGTGCCAGCAGCTTAGGTAGCGGAGACTGGCGCGAGCAGTACTTC
CASSLGSGDWREQYF
>.|TRBJ2-7|.|TRBV20-1
TGCAGTGTTCTCCTCTACGAGCAGTACTTC
CSVLLYEQYF
>.|TRBJ2-7|TRBD2|TRBV29-1
TGCAGCGTTGGGACTAGCGGGATGACCGAGCAGTACTTC
CSVGTSGMTEQYF
>.|TRBJ2-7|TRBD1|TRBV20-1
TGCAGTGCGAATACCAACCTGCGGGACAGGGTGTTCTACGAGCAGTACTTC
CSANTNLRDRVFYEQYF
>.|TRBJ2-7|.|TRBV18
TGTGCCAGCTCACCGGCCAGTACACCCTACGAGCAGTACTTC
CASSPASTPYEQYF
>few|TRBJ2-6|.|TRBV10-3
TGTGCCATCAGTGAGTCTGGGGGGCGTGGGGCCAACGTCCTGACTTTC
CAISESGGRGANVLTF